What follows describes a single T cell receptor (beta chain). Its target is not known. These data belong to a study of blood T cells in healthy people across ages. Regarding the study as a whole: Researchers said unsorted PBMCs prevented a conclusive naive versus antigen-experienced comparison. Relative to aged donors, long-lived donors carried more naive CD4+ cells and displayed higher diversity.

PCR was performed a second time for about 7 to 11 cycles using a sample-barcoded 5' primer and a J-beta primer mix. From the 5' RACE reads, TCRdb called clonotypes with MiXCR, one entry per CDR3 protein. Altogether about 1.4 million distinct CDR3 sequences are present, around 55% being singletons, with the ten largest covering under 8.5%. The individuals who served as donors were healthy Caucasians living in Russia, aged about 6 to 95. Each sample yielded at least 5.5 micrograms of PBMC total RNA. CDR3 length equals 13 residues. V dropped 5 bases and J dropped 5 bases, with 9 bases sitting between them. The V gene's germline CDR1 is MNHEY and CDR2 SVGEGT.

The chain joins TRBV6-2 or TRBV6-3 to TRBJ2-2; D not resolved. This clonotype originated in a young man in good health. Sequencing was carried out using blood. The CDR3 DNA is TGTGCCAGCAGTGATGTGGGGACCGGGGAGCTGTTTTTT. The encoded protein is CASSDVGTGELFF.